The 28 T cell receptor beta chains below were found in one sample sequenced in a study of post-analysis software for immune sequencing data. These receptors are not linked to any known antigen. Carried by the TCR beta cDNA libraries were unique molecular identifiers. TCRdb re-called the PCR reads through MiXCR, storing one row per CDR3 protein. This sample carries fewer than 700,000 distinct CDR3 sequences, 44% of them seen once, and the ten largest clones take under 2%. Study conclusions and caveats: Four or five TRBV segments were more frequent in patients than controls; TRBV5-6, TRBV5-1 and TRBV20-1 belonged to this group.

The sample taken for sequencing was blood. The receptors were sampled from a girl aged 10-17 years with multiple sclerosis.

This chain uses TRBV12-3 or TRBV12-4 with TRBJ2-4; 7 bases match TRBD1. Near its end, the DNA agrees better with TRBJ2-7, so the J call may be wrong. The length of the CDR3 is 14 residues. CDR3 region: CASSIQQGSYEQYF. In DNA form, the CDR3 reads TGTGCCAGCAGCATTCAACAGGGGTCCTACGAGCAGTACTTC.

The chain recombines TRBV6-8 with TRBJ2-7, with 10 bases that match TRBD1. Germline CDR1 MNHGY, CDR2 SAAAGT. The CDR3 has 14 residues. The V segment lost 7 bases and the J segment 2 bases; nucleotides outside the gene matches: 5. DNA for the CDR3: TGTGCCAGCAAAGACAGGGGGCGAACCTACGAGCAGTACTTC. Translation: CASKDRGRTYEQYF.

At least ten counts were recorded for this clonotype. CDR3 sequence: CASSDRGSGANVLTF. In nucleotides, the CDR3 is TGTGCCAGCAGTGACAGGGGGTCTGGGGCCAACGTCCTGACTTTC. The rearrangement uses TRBV6-4 and TRBJ2-6; TRBD1 is a possible D gene (6 bases). The germline CDR1 and CDR2 sequences are MRHNA and SNTAGT. The length of the CDR3 is 15 residues. Trimming shortened V by 2 bases and J by 1 base, and 6 bases separated the two germline ends.

V usage is TRBV5-6 and J usage is TRBJ2-3; D is uncertain. Germline CDR1 and CDR2: SGHDT and YYEEEE. V was shortened by 3 bases and J by 2 bases, with 10 bases between the two germline ends. The CDR3 is made up of 14 amino acids. CDR3 loop: CASSSVTDTDTQYF. CDR3 bases: TGTGCCAGCAGCTCAGTGACGGACACAGATACGCAGTATTTT.

The chain carries TRBV24-1 and TRBJ2-7, with no clear D. V was trimmed by 0 bases and J by 3 bases, leaving 5 bases between them. CDR3 length: 13 amino acids. Germline V lookup: CDR1 KGHDR, CDR2 SFDVKD. The CDR3 region has the DNA TGTGCCACCAGTGATTTGGCCCGCTACGAGCAGTACTTC. Its translation is CATSDLARYEQYF.

The CDR3 sequence is CAVGQTYEQYF. The CDR3 coding sequence is TGTGCCGTCGGCCAAACCTACGAGCAGTACTTC. V and J are TRBV12-3 or TRBV12-4 and TRBJ2-7; D not certain. Trimming left V 11 bases short and J 2 bases short, with 10 bases between. The CDR3 runs to 11 residues.

The V call is TRBV12-3 or TRBV12-4, the J call TRBJ2-7; D possibly corresponds to TRBD1 (6 bases). The V end was cut by 8 bases, the J end by 6 bases, with 20 bases between. The CDR3 has 14 residues. CDR3 sequence reads: CASANGGLISEQYF. The CDR3 region has the DNA TGTGCCAGCGCAAATGGGGGCCTCATCTCCGAGCAGTACTTC.

The sample holds a few counts of this clonotype. The chain has TRBV4-2 and TRBJ2-7, with 7 positions matching TRBD1. The DNA matches TRBJ2-5 better at its end, which makes the J call doubtful. CDR1 and CDR2 (germline): LGHNA, YNFKEQ. The CDR3 runs 16 residues. CDR3 region: CASSQRPGGRQETQYF. For the CDR3, the DNA is TGTGCCAGCAGCCAACGGCCAGGGGGACGTCAAGAGACCCAGTACTTC.

The rearrangement uses TRBV20-1 and TRBJ2-3, with 9 nucleotides matching TRBD2. V was pared by 3 bases and J by 4 bases, with 8 bases of the junction left unmatched. CDR3 length equals 15 residues. Per the germline V gene, CDR1 is DFQATT and CDR2 is SNEGSKA (reference sequence). The CDR3 protein is CSASLAGGFADTQYF. In DNA form, the CDR3 reads TGCAGTGCTAGTCTGGCGGGGGGGTTCGCAGATACGCAGTATTTT.

V is TRBV6-6 and J is TRBJ2-3; D perhaps matches TRBD2 (5 bases). The ends were cut back, 7 bases at V and 3 bases at J, with 11 bases in the middle. The length of the CDR3 is 13 residues. In germline, CDR1 is MNHNY, CDR2 SVGAGI (reference sequence). The CDR3 sequence is CASTERRTDTQYF. DNA for the CDR3: TGTGCCAGCACCGAGAGGAGGACAGATACGCAGTATTTT.

The chain combines TRBV12-3 or TRBV12-4 with TRBJ2-5, with 9 bases matching TRBD2. The V segment lost 5 bases and the J segment 11 bases; nucleotides outside the gene matches: 18. This CDR3 is built from 16 residues. The CDR3 region has the DNA TGTGCCAGCAGTCTCTGGGGCGGGAGGGTCCACAATGAGCAGTACTTC. Its translation: CASSLWGGRVHNEQYF.

This clonotype was seen only a few times. The chain uses TRBV5-1 and TRBJ1-2; D possibly corresponds to TRBD1 (6 bases). The CDR3 runs 16 residues. Germline CDR1 reads SGHRS; CDR2 reads YFSETQ. Trimming shortened V by 4 bases and J by 0 bases, and 16 bases separated the two germline ends. CDR3 DNA: TGCGCCAGCAGCCCGGACAGCGAACAAGCTAACTATGGCTACACCTTC. It specifies CASSPDSEQANYGYTF.

The chain joins TRBV7-2 to TRBJ2-4, with D hard to call. The CDR3 runs 12 residues. Germline loops: CDR1 SGHTA, CDR2 FQGNSA. Trimming took 4 bases from V and 9 from J, leaving 10 bases between them. CDR3 region: CASSSPFGIQYF. The CDR3 coding sequence is TGTGCCAGCAGCTCGCCGTTTGGCATTCAGTACTTC.

This clonotype has more than one count but fewer than ten. The chain combines TRBV10-3 with TRBJ2-1; TRBD1 is a possible D gene (5 bases). CDR1 ENHRY and CDR2 SYGVKD come from the germline V gene. V was trimmed by 2 bases and J by 2 bases, leaving 7 bases between them. The CDR3 is made up of 14 amino acids. CDR3 coding DNA: TGTGCCATCAGTGAGCCGACAGCCTACAATGAGCAGTTCTTC. Its translation: CAISEPTAYNEQFF.

The chain uses TRBV3-1 and TRBJ2-1; possible D gene TRBD1, 5 bases. Per germline, CDR1 LGHDT and CDR2 YNNKEL (reference sequence). There are 16 residues in the CDR3. Trimming took 1 base from V and 0 from J, leaving 10 bases between them. CDR3 protein: CASSQVEGDSYNEQFF. CDR3 nucleotides: TGTGCCAGCAGCCAAGTGGAAGGGGACTCCTACAATGAGCAGTTCTTC.

As regards this clonotype: A read error is likely, as this CDR3 ends without the conserved phenylalanine or tryptophan. This rearrangement joins TRBV15 to TRBJ2-4; D is possibly TRBD1 or TRBD2 (5 bases each). CDR1 is LNHNV and CDR2 is YYDKDF in the germline V gene (reference sequence). There are 18 residues in the CDR3. Trimming took off 0 bases at V and 1 base at J, with 16 bases between the two ends. The chain's CDR3 is CATSRDGEGPEAKNIQYC. The CDR3 nucleotides read TGTGCCACCAGCAGAGATGGCGAGGGGCCCGAGGCCAAAAACATTCAGTACTGC.

This clonotype was counted a single time. This chain uses TRBV27 with TRBJ2-4; TRBD2 matches at 9 bases. The DNA end lines up better with TRBJ2-7; the J call may be wrong. This CDR3 spans 15 amino acids. The V gene's germline CDR1 is MNHEY and CDR2 SMNVEV (reference sequence). This CDR3 is CASSFGTSSIGEQYF. CDR3 nucleotide sequence: TGTGCCAGCAGTTTCGGGACTAGCTCGATAGGCGAGCAGTACTTC.

This chain uses TRBV28 with TRBJ2-1; 7 bases agree with TRBD1. The germline CDR1 and CDR2 sequences are MDHEN and SYDVKM. The CDR3 is made up of 14 amino acids. V shed 1 base and J 6 bases; nucleotides not matched to a gene: 3. The CDR3 nucleotides read TGTGCCAGCAGTTTATTGGGGGACAGCAATGAGCAGTTCTTC. It is translated as CASSLLGDSNEQFF.

As to this clonotype: Germline is not matched at one junction end, which may reflect a read error. V is TRBV24-1 and J is TRBJ2-7; D gene uncertain. The end of the DNA is better explained by TRBJ2-5, so the J call may be wrong. The CDR3 spans 13 residues. The V gene's germline CDR1 is KGHDR and CDR2 SFDVKD. The CDR3 DNA reads as TGTGCCACCAGTGATAGGACGCAAGGGACCCAGTACTTC. Its translation: CATSDRTQGTQYF.

The rearrangement links TRBV29-1 to TRBJ2-7; TRBD2 aligns across 7 bases. Trimming removed 1 base from V and 0 bases from J; junction bases left unmatched: 6. The germline V gene encodes CDR1 SQVTM and CDR2 ANQGSEA. The CDR3 runs 15 residues. The CDR3 nucleotides read TGCAGCGTTGAAGTTCTGCGGGGGTTCTCCTACGAGCAGTACTTC. As protein: CSVEVLRGFSYEQYF.

The chain links TRBV27 to TRBJ2-3; TRBD2 matches 11 bases. The V segment lost 4 bases and the J segment 1 base; nucleotides outside the gene matches: 10. The CDR3 spans 18 residues. Germline values: CDR1 MNHEY, CDR2 SMNVEV (reference sequence). CDR3 amino acids: CASSWGLAAPGGTDTQYF. CDR3 nucleotides: TGTGCCAGCAGTTGGGGACTAGCGGCACCGGGTGGCACAGATACGCAGTATTTT.

V is TRBV7-9 and J is TRBJ2-7, with 8 nucleotides matching TRBD2. With 4 bases clipped from V and 2 bases from J, the junction kept 13 bases outside the gene matches. CDR3 length equals 17 residues. CDR1 is SEHNR and CDR2 is FQNEAQ in the germline V gene (reference sequence). The CDR3 bases are TGTGCCAGCAGCTCCCCTCTCCTAGCGGGTTCGACCTACGAGCAGTACTTC. Translated: CASSSPLLAGSTYEQYF.

Turning to this clonotype: Given the absence of the conserved phenylalanine or tryptophan at the CDR3 end, a read error is likely. The DNA is omitted, as the CDR3 cannot be located on it reliably, and the CDR3 follows TCRdb's listing. The chain is built from TRBV6-5 and TRBJ2-1; the table names TRBD1, a call not compared with the DNA. A total of 13 residues make up the CDR3, ends included. The V gene's germline CDR1 is MNHEY and CDR2 SVGAGI. CDR3 sequence: CASRTQGARMEFC.

The genes are TRBV7-3 and TRBJ2-1, with TRBD2 identical over 10 bases. The germline gives CDR1 SGHTA, CDR2 FQGTGA. With V trimmed by 5 bases and J by 6 bases, 7 bases remained unmatched. The CDR3 runs to 15 residues. The CDR3, as DNA: TGTGCCAGCAGCCCCAAGCGGGGGGGGTTCAATGAGCAGTTCTTC. Translation gives CASSPKRGGFNEQFF.

The chain links TRBV3-1 to TRBJ2-7; 8 bases fit TRBD2. J was trimmed by 3 bases and V by 2 bases; bases with no gene match: 0. Germline V gives CDR1 LGHDT, CDR2 YNNKEL (reference sequence). The CDR3 has 13 residues. The CDR3 sequence is CASSQTSGYEQYF. In nucleotides, the CDR3 is TGTGCCAGCAGCCAAACTAGCGGCTACGAGCAGTACTTC.

The chain employs TRBV7-3 and TRBJ2-3; 13 nucleotides match TRBD2. Trimming at V came to 5 bases and at J to 7 bases, leaving 6 bases not matched to a gene. The CDR3 loop spans 15 amino acids. The germline V gene encodes CDR1 SGHTA and CDR2 FQGTGA. In DNA form, the CDR3 reads TGTGCCAGCAGCCCCGGACTAGCGGGGGCGCATACGCAGTATTTT. Translated, it gives CASSPGLAGAHTQYF.

This clonotype was counted only a few times. The chain couples TRBV20-1 to TRBJ1-2, with TRBD1 as a possible D gene (6 bases). The germline CDR1 and CDR2 sequences are DFQATT and SNEGSKA (reference sequence). The CDR3 has 13 residues. With 3 bases removed from V and 0 bases from J, the gap between germline ends came to 8 bases. The CDR3 DNA sequence: TGCAGTGCTAGCGAGGGGGCTAACTATGGCTACACCTTC. This sequence encodes CSASEGANYGYTF.

This clonotype was detected a few times. The chain is built from TRBV6-6 and TRBJ2-5; D gene uncertain. The closer fit of TRBJ2-7 to the DNA end suggests the J call may be wrong. From germline, CDR1 is MNHNY and CDR2 SVGAGI (reference sequence). CDR3 length: 12 residues. The CDR3: CASGSGDYEQYF. CDR3 DNA: TGTGCCAGCGGCAGTGGGGACTACGAGCAGTACTTC.